What follows are 8 T cell receptor beta chains derived from one specimen sequenced in a study of T cells in tuberculosis. Clones were read by immunoSEQ multiplex PCR, and TCRdb kept only the in-frame ones, dropping some. The table has around 26,000 clones, less than 97% seen once. The sequenced material came from PBMCs. These TCRs come from a donor aged 10-30 years with latent tuberculosis or without tuberculosis infection.

The genes are TRBV15 and TRBJ2-7; 7 positions match TRBD1. This CDR3 region has 15 residues. Germline values: CDR1 LNHNV, CDR2 YYDKDF (reference sequence). After removal of 3 bases from V and 0 bases from J, the junction contained 5 bases not matched to a gene. Here the CDR3 DNA reads TGTGCCACCAGCAGGCTCCGGGACAGCTCCTACGAGCAGTACTTC. The encoded protein is CATSRLRDSSYEQYF.

J is TRBJ2-3 and V is TRBV11-3; TRBD2 is a possible D gene (6 bases). The V and J ends lost 6 bases and 2 bases respectively, with 12 bases between them. The CDR3 extends over 14 amino acids. Germline V CDR1 and CDR2: SGHNT, YENEEA. CDR3 DNA sequence: TGTGCCAGCAGTCCTAGCGTCTACACAGATACGCAGTATTTT. It specifies CASSPSVYTDTQYF.

In DNA form, the CDR3 reads TGTGCCTGGAGTCCAGACAGGGGTTTTAATGAAAAACTGTTTTTT. Translating it yields CAWSPDRGFNEKLFF. The chain carries TRBV30 and TRBJ1-4; 8 bases match TRBD1. The CDR3 has 15 amino acids. J gave up 4 bases and V 2 bases, and 6 bases lay outside the gene matches. CDR1 is GTSNPN and CDR2 is SVGIG in the germline V gene (reference sequence).

The gene calls are TRBV30 and TRBJ2-5; 7 bases align to TRBD2. The J segment lost 5 bases and the V segment lost 3 bases, leaving 9 bases of the junction unmatched. CDR3 length: 14 residues. Germline V lookup: CDR1 GTSNPN, CDR2 SVGIG (reference sequence). CDR3 sequence reads: CAWSLRGVRETQYF. The CDR3 DNA reads as TGTGCCTGGAGCCTACGGGGGGTCAGGGAGACCCAGTACTTC.

The rearrangement links TRBV5-1 to TRBJ1-6, with D unresolved. The ends were cut back, 1 base at V and 13 bases at J, with 18 bases in the middle. In germline, CDR1 is SGHRS, CDR2 YFSETQ. The CDR3 has 15 amino acids. The CDR3 nucleotides are TGCGCCAGCAGCTTGTTTTCGTCCGGGTCTAGGCCCCTCCACTTT. It specifies CASSLFSSGSRPLHF.

In its sample, this clone was seen once. The chain joins TRBV4-2 to TRBJ2-1; maybe TRBD2 (6 bases). The CDR3 is 16 residues long. With 1 base removed from V and 6 bases from J, the gap between germline ends came to 16 bases. CDR1 and CDR2 (germline): LGHNA, YNFKEQ. Here the CDR3 DNA reads TGTGCCAGCAGCCAAGCAGGAGACCGGGGAGGCAATGAGCAGTTCTTC. This sequence encodes CASSQAGDRGGNEQFF.

This rearrangement joins TRBV12-5 to TRBJ2-5; 10 nucleotides line up with TRBD2. Germline values: CDR1 LGHNT, CDR2 FRNRAP. Trimming at V came to 2 bases and at J to 5 bases, leaving 11 bases not matched to a gene. The CDR3 has 17 residues. The CDR3 here is CASGLTLAGALGETQYF. The CDR3 coding sequence is TGTGCTAGTGGTTTGACCCTAGCGGGGGCCCTAGGGGAGACCCAGTACTTC. Filled out from reference TRBV12-5 and TRBJ2-5, the complete variable domain reads DARVTQTPRHKVTEMGQEVTMRCQPILGHNTVFWYRQTMMQGLELLAYFRNRAPLDDSGMPKDRFSAEMPDATLATLKIQPSEPRDSAVYFCASGLTLAGALGETQYFGPGTRLLVL.

V gene TRBV19 combines with J gene TRBJ2-7, with D perhaps matching TRBD2 (5 bases). Germline V lookup: CDR1 LNHDA, CDR2 SQIVND (reference sequence). V was cut by 4 bases and J by 6 bases, with 13 bases left in between. The CDR3 has 13 amino acids. The CDR3 DNA reads TGTGCCAGTAGTAATGGTGCAGGAGGCGAGCAGTACTTC. This sequence encodes CASSNGAGGEQYF.